These 3 T cell receptor beta chains were all obtained from the same sample, sequenced in a study of cytotoxic CD8 clonotypes in ibrutinib-treated CLL. The repertoire was sequenced with immunoSEQ multiplex PCR; TCRdb's copy has only in-frame clones and lacks some. The top ten clones hold about 5.3% of a sample with 250,000 to 350,000 clones, approximately 79% of them seen once. The specimen was PBMCs, collected at disease progression, from a patient treated with ibrutinib. Receptors were obtained from a human donor with chronic lymphocytic leukemia.

The chain carries TRBV5-1 and TRBJ2-3; TRBD2 aligns across 11 bases. The CDR3 runs to 15 residues. Trimming cost V 6 bases and J 4 bases; bases outside gene matches: 7. Germline values: CDR1 SGHRS, CDR2 YFSETQ. CDR3 region: CASTLAGGPPDTQYF. CDR3 DNA: TGCGCCAGCACTTTAGCGGGAGGGCCCCCAGATACGCAGTATTTT.

The CDR3 DNA reads TGTGCCAGCAGTTACTCAGGGGCCGGGCAGCCCCAGCATTTT. Protein sequence: CASSYSGAGQPQHF. The chain is built from TRBV6-5 and TRBJ1-5, with D perhaps TRBD1 (5 bases). V was cut by 0 bases and J by 7 bases, with 10 bases left in between. Germline loops: CDR1 MNHEY, CDR2 SVGAGI. This CDR3 has 14 residues.

This chain uses TRBV27 with TRBJ2-7; D not certain. The germline V gene has CDR1 MNHEY and CDR2 SMNVEV (reference sequence). Between the trimmed V and J ends, which lost 3 bases and 5 bases, there was a span of 5 bases. The CDR3 extends over 11 amino acids. The CDR3 protein is CASSFLHEQYF. The CDR3 DNA follows: TGTGCCAGCAGTTTTCTTCACGAGCAGTACTTC.